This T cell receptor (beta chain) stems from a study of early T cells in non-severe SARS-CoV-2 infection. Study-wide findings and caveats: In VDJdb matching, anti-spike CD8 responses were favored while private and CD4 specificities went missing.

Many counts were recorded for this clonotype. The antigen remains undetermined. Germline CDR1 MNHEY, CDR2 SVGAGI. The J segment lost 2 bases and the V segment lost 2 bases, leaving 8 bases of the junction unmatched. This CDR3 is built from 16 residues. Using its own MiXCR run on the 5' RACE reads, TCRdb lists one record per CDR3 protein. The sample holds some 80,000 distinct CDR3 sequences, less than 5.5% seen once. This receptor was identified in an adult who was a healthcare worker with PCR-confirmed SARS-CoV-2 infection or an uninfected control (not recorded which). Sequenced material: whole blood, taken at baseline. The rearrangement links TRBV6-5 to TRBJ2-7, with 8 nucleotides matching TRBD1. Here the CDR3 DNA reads TGTGCCAGCAGTTACGGGAGGACAGGGAGGACCTACGAGCAGTACTTC. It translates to CASSYGRTGRTYEQYF.